This record covers a single T cell receptor (beta chain). Its target is not known. The study ran its PCR with 60 Vbeta and 13 Jbeta primers. The method was immunoSEQ multiplex PCR; TCRdb's version includes in-frame clones alone and lacks a portion of them. The sample lists about 140,000 clones; around three quarters were seen once. This specimen belongs to a study of cytomegalovirus exposure and HLA in healthy donors. Whole-study results and caveats: Researchers had no immune exposure information except CMV serostatus available.

V lost 3 bases and J lost 6, with 21 bases in between. CDR1 is SGHVS and CDR2 is FNYEAQ in the germline V gene. The CDR3 is 16 residues long. This chain connects TRBV7-6 to TRBJ2-7, with D maybe TRBD2 (7 bases). The sequenced material came from PBMCs. The sequence derives from a woman under 30 in good health and CMV-seropositive. The CDR3 sequence is CASSLGRDGQQLEQYF. The CDR3 bases are TGTGCCAGCAGCTTGGGGAGGGACGGACAGCAGCTCGAGCAGTACTTC.